The rows below give T cell receptor beta chains drawn from one sample of a study of T cells in Graves' hyperthyroidism and ophthalmopathy. TCRdb used MiXCR to reprocess the multiplex PCR reads, holding one entry per CDR3 protein. Of approximately 600,000 distinct CDR3 sequences in the sample, around 20% were seen once. The sample comprised blood. These receptors all stem from a man younger than 45 with Graves' ophthalmopathy. The CDR3 runs from the conserved cysteine through the conserved F or W.

CAWSKTLSGTEAFF	TRBV30	TRBJ1-1
CSVGPGMSTGELFF	TRBV29-1	TRBJ2-2
CASSPGTGIGVLTF	TRBV7-9	TRBJ2-6
CASSFGNTNTGELFF	TRBV5-1	TRBJ2-2
CASILSDVGNYSYTF	TRBV28	TRBJ1-2
CASSVGGETLYEQYF	TRBV27	TRBJ2-7
CASSLDDRDTGELFF	TRBV11-3	TRBJ2-2
CASSGGYAGEYEQYF	TRBV10-1	TRBJ2-7
CANQAGGYSGANVLTF	TRBV28	TRBJ2-6
CASSTADTQYF	TRBV2	TRBJ2-3
CASSYSPGGSYNEQFF	TRBV6-9	TRBJ2-1
CSAGEAGTDNQPQHF	TRBV20-1	TRBJ1-5
CASSLGQGYNQPQHF	TRBV11-1	TRBJ1-5
CASSSPSDADTQYF	TRBV28	TRBJ2-3
CASSLGRIREQYF	TRBV5-1	TRBJ2-7
CASSTGSRFGYTF	TRBV7-9	TRBJ1-2
CASSYTGSGNTIYF	TRBV6-5	TRBJ1-3
CASSQDSRRLAGSSTDTQYF	TRBV14	TRBJ2-3
CAWRPVDRDYGYTF	TRBV30	TRBJ1-2
CAGRDRVNSPLHF	TRBV6-2/TRBV6-3	TRBJ1-6
CASSDLTALPTGELFF	TRBV2	TRBJ2-2
CASSPGSRQETQYF	TRBV3-2	TRBJ2-5
CASSSSSNQPQHF	TRBV11-2	TRBJ1-5
CASSQGADYEQYF	TRBV4-1	TRBJ2-7
CASFSGRARADTQYF	TRBV28	TRBJ2-3
CASSPSGTNYGYTF	TRBV28	TRBJ1-2
CASISVSGVFGQYF	TRBV2	TRBJ2-7
CSARDYLYNSPLHF	TRBV20-1	TRBJ1-6
CASSRTASGRGLDTQYF	TRBV11-2	TRBJ2-3
CASHGGGYENTEASF	TRBV25-1	TRBJ1-1
CATSDSSSEAFF	TRBV24-1	TRBJ1-1
CASRSREDTQYF	TRBV27	TRBJ2-3
CASSQEQSAPVTQYF	TRBV4-3	TRBJ2-3
CSARGRRGSSEKLFF	TRBV20-1	TRBJ1-4
CASSIPSAGELFF	TRBV6-2/TRBV6-3	TRBJ2-2
CASSRTGLADADTQYF	TRBV5-1	TRBJ2-3
CAPGTGNTDTQYF	TRBV2	TRBJ2-3
CASIPVARQGNTEAFF	TRBV5-5	TRBJ1-1
CASSATGAGQPQHF	TRBV28	TRBJ1-5
CASSLFRDPEETQYF	TRBV5-1	TRBJ2-5
CASSVSEVHGANYGYTF	TRBV13	TRBJ1-2
CASSRAASYEQYF	TRBV3-1	TRBJ2-7
CASSLGDRGEQFF	TRBV5-1	TRBJ2-1
CASRGREIGINEQFF	TRBV3-1	TRBJ2-1
CTSSLSRWLDTEAFF	TRBV5-6	TRBJ1-1